The 27 T cell receptor beta chains below all came from one sample that was sequenced in a study of cytomegalovirus exposure and HLA in healthy donors. Amplification used 60 Vbeta primers and 13 Jbeta primers. Libraries were prepared by immunoSEQ multiplex PCR; TCRdb keeps only in-frame clonotypes and omits some of them. This repertoire shows under 300,000 clones, about 90% found once; its top ten account for about 1.7%. Material for sequencing was PBMCs. These receptors were obtained from a girl aged 2-10 years in good health and CMV-seronegative.

This chain connects TRBV4-2 to TRBJ2-7; 14 positions match TRBD2. Trimming at V came to 3 bases and at J to 5 bases, leaving 12 bases not matched to a gene. The CDR3 has 18 amino acids. Germline CDR1 LGHNA, CDR2 YNFKEQ. The CDR3 sequence is CASSQVPGLAGASNEQYF. The CDR3 coding sequence is TGTGCCAGCAGCCAGGTCCCGGGACTAGCGGGAGCGTCGAACGAGCAGTACTTC.

The V gene is TRBV10-1, the J gene TRBJ2-2, with TRBD1 matching 8 bases. The germline CDR1 and CDR2 sequences are WNHNN and SYGVQD (reference sequence). J was trimmed by 5 bases and V by 6 bases; bases with no gene match: 8. CDR3 size: 15 residues. The CDR3 sequence is CASSTDRGGTGELFF. The CDR3 DNA follows: TGCGCCAGCAGCACAGACAGGGGCGGGACCGGGGAGCTGTTTTTT.

The rearrangement joins TRBV28 to TRBJ2-5, with D perhaps TRBD1 (6 bases). The CDR3 consists of 13 residues. Per germline, CDR1 MDHEN and CDR2 SYDVKM. The V gene lost 5 bases and the J gene lost 5 bases, with 12 bases spanning the gap. The CDR3 is CASSARGRETQYF. In DNA, the CDR3 is TGTGCCAGCAGTGCCAGGGGACGGGAGACCCAGTACTTC.

The chain carries TRBV5-6 and TRBJ2-7; D perhaps matches TRBD1 (5 bases). Trimming shortened V by 4 bases and J by 3 bases, and 14 bases separated the two germline ends. The CDR3 has 14 residues. Germline V gives CDR1 SGHDT, CDR2 YYEEEE. CDR3 loop: CASSIGQALYEQYF. The CDR3 DNA is TGTGCCAGCAGCATTGGACAAGCCCTCTACGAGCAGTACTTC.

This chain connects TRBV19 to TRBJ1-6; TRBD1 matches 8 bases. The CDR3 extends over 14 amino acids. The germline V gene encodes CDR1 LNHDA and CDR2 SQIVND (reference sequence). The junction had 4 bases not matched to a gene; V was cut back by 5 bases and J by 7 bases. This CDR3 is CASSLQGVNSPLHF. For the CDR3, the DNA is TGTGCCAGTAGTCTACAGGGGGTAAATTCACCCCTCCACTTT.

The chain is built from TRBV29-1 and TRBJ2-5; perhaps TRBD1 as D (6 bases). Judging by the DNA end, TRBJ2-7 fits better; the J call may be wrong. Germline lookup yields CDR1 SQVTM and CDR2 ANQGSEA. The CDR3 totals 13 residues. The chain's CDR3 is CSGGGRNIYEQYF. The CDR3 DNA sequence: TGCAGCGGAGGGGGAAGGAACATCTACGAGCAGTACTTC.

The CDR3 is CASSQRPGLAGTFSYNEQFF. DNA for the CDR3: TGCGCCAGCAGCCAGAGACCGGGACTAGCCGGAACGTTCTCCTACAATGAGCAGTTCTTC. This rearrangement joins TRBV4-1 to TRBJ2-1; 9 positions agree with TRBD2. V trimming: 3 bases; J trimming: 0 bases; junction bases outside the gene matches: 15. The CDR3 length is 20 residues. Germline V lookup: CDR1 MGHRA, CDR2 YSYEKL.

The chain links TRBV9 to TRBJ2-7; 7 bases are shared with TRBD1. The CDR3 runs to 16 residues. CDR1 is SGDLS, CDR2 YYNGEE, per germline. Losses at the gene ends were 1 base for V and 5 bases for J; bases not matched to a gene: 12. This chain's CDR3 is CASSVPPRDRVHEQYF. The DNA for the CDR3 is TGTGCCAGCAGCGTACCCCCCCGTGACAGGGTCCACGAGCAGTACTTC.

This chain uses TRBV27 with TRBJ2-7; 7 positions agree with TRBD1. Unmatched junction bases numbered 15, after V lost 6 bases and J lost 7 bases. The CDR3 is 15 amino acids. Germline CDR1 and CDR2: MNHEY and SMNVEV (reference sequence). The DNA for the CDR3 is TGTGCCAGCAGCCCAAACCGGGACAGTTCCTTTGAGCAGTACTTC. This codes for CASSPNRDSSFEQYF.

A single count supports this clone. The chain links TRBV10-3 to TRBJ1-5, with a possible D match to TRBD1 (6 bases). Germline assignment: CDR1 ENHRY and CDR2 SYGVKD. The CDR3 has 12 residues. Between the trimmed V and J ends, which lost 7 bases and 7 bases, there was a span of 11 bases. In DNA, the CDR3 is TGTGCCATCACTGCAGGGGACCAGCCCCAGCATTTT. Its protein product is CAITAGDQPQHF.

The V call is TRBV6-1, the J call TRBJ1-1; TRBD1 matches 8 bases. The V gene end was trimmed by 7 bases and the J gene end by 6 bases; junction bases not matched to a gene: 7. The CDR3 has 13 amino acids. Germline CDR1 reads MNHNS; CDR2 reads SASEGT. The CDR3 sequence is CASTRTGFSEAFF. DNA for the CDR3: TGTGCCAGCACCAGGACAGGGTTCTCTGAAGCTTTCTTT.

The J gene is TRBJ2-2, the V gene TRBV7-3; D uncertain. Deletions cut 4 bases from V and 5 bases from J, with 8 bases between. Germline CDR1 reads SGHTA; CDR2 reads FQGTGA. The CDR3 consists of 13 residues. The CDR3 sequence is CASSSTGTGELFF. The CDR3 region has the DNA TGTGCCAGCAGCTCGACTGGTACCGGGGAGCTGTTTTTT.

The chain carries TRBV11-2 and TRBJ1-2; possible D gene TRBD1, 5 bases. V gave up 3 bases and J gave up 7 bases, with 12 bases separating them. Germline CDR1 SGHAT, CDR2 FQNNGV. The CDR3 extends over 13 amino acids. DNA for the CDR3: TGTGCCAGCAGCTTGCGGGGCAGGAGTGGCTACACCTTC. This gives the protein CASSLRGRSGYTF.

In this sample, this clone turned up once. J is TRBJ1-2 and V is TRBV5-6; 8 bases agree with TRBD1. Per the germline V gene, CDR1 is SGHDT and CDR2 is YYEEEE. The CDR3 sequence is 14 residues long. V shed 4 bases and J 2 bases; nucleotides not matched to a gene: 4. Here the CDR3 reads CASSRTGTNYGYTF. In DNA, the CDR3 is TGTGCCAGCAGCCGGACAGGGACGAACTATGGCTACACCTTC.

Here the CDR3 reads CASSSTAGPDTQYF. In DNA, the CDR3 is TGTGCCAGCAGTTCCACCGCGGGTCCAGATACGCAGTATTTT. The chain employs TRBV6-5 and TRBJ2-3; a possible D gene is TRBD2 (5 bases). This CDR3 has 14 amino acids. V lost 4 bases to trimming and J lost 4 bases, with 12 bases between them. In germline, CDR1 is MNHEY, CDR2 SVGAGI.

The chain carries TRBV9 and TRBJ1-1, with 7 bases fitting TRBD1. The CDR3 has 14 amino acids. V was pared by 3 bases and J by 1 base, with 3 bases of the junction left unmatched. The germline gives CDR1 SGDLS, CDR2 YYNGEE. CDR3 region: CASSAGQTNTEAFF. As DNA, the CDR3 is TGTGCCAGCAGCGCGGGACAGACGAACACTGAAGCTTTCTTT.

The genes are TRBV6-1 and TRBJ2-1, with D unclear. The CDR3 length is 16 residues. Germline V gene data show CDR1 as MNHNS and CDR2 as SASEGT. Between the trimmed V and J ends, which lost 2 bases and 3 bases, there was a span of 14 bases. In nucleotides, the CDR3 is TGTGCCAGCAGTGAAAGTGGATCGCGGCACTACAATGAGCAGTTCTTC. Its translation is CASSESGSRHYNEQFF.

This chain links TRBV9 with TRBJ1-3, with TRBD1 matching 7 bases. This CDR3 comprises 15 residues. The J segment lost 0 bases and the V segment lost 2 bases, leaving 2 bases of the junction unmatched. The germline gives CDR1 SGDLS, CDR2 YYNGEE. For the CDR3, the DNA is TGTGCCAGCAGCGTCTGGGACAGCTCTGGAAACACCATATATTTT. Translation: CASSVWDSSGNTIYF.

V and J are TRBV15 and TRBJ1-5, with 11 bases that match TRBD1. In germline, CDR1 is LNHNV, CDR2 YYDKDF (reference sequence). CDR3 length equals 17 residues. V lost 2 bases to trimming and J lost 3 bases; unmatched junction nucleotides: 6. CDR3: CATSRTGTGGDNQPQHF. DNA for the CDR3: TGTGCCACCAGCAGAACTGGGACAGGGGGGGACAATCAGCCCCAGCATTTT. The variable domain in full, completed from reference TRBV15 and TRBJ1-5, reads DAMVIQNPRYQVTQFGKPVTLSCSQTLNHNVMYWYQQKSSQAPKLLFHYYDKDFNNEADTPDNFQSRRPNTSFCFLDIRSPGLGDTAMYLCATSRTGTGGDNQPQHFGDGTRLSIL.

This clone has only one observation. The chain combines TRBV29-1 with TRBJ2-1; 7 bases map to TRBD1. The J segment lost 5 bases and the V segment lost 4 bases, leaving 8 bases of the junction unmatched. CDR3 size: 14 residues. The germline V gene has CDR1 SQVTM and CDR2 ANQGSEA. In DNA form, the CDR3 reads TGCAGCGTTGCAACAGGGGAAGGAGACAATGAGCAGTTCTTC. Residues: CSVATGEGDNEQFF.

The chain couples TRBV11-2 to TRBJ2-5; 8 bases agree with TRBD1. The V gene's germline CDR1 is SGHAT and CDR2 FQNNGV. The CDR3 loop spans 15 amino acids. After removal of 5 bases from V and 2 bases from J, the junction contained 7 bases not matched to a gene. CDR3 DNA: TGTGCCAGCAGCCCAGGGGACAGGCTACAAGAGACCCAGTACTTC. This gives the protein CASSPGDRLQETQYF.

The chain uses TRBV7-9 and TRBJ1-2, with TRBD1 as a possible D gene (6 bases). Trimming left V 1 base short and J 6 bases short, with 9 bases between. Looked up from germline, CDR1 is SEHNR and CDR2 is FQNEAQ (reference sequence). CDR3 length: 13 residues. The CDR3 sequence: CASSLEGVDGYTF. DNA for the CDR3: TGTGCCAGCAGCTTAGAGGGGGTGGATGGCTACACCTTC.

This chain links TRBV6-1 with TRBJ1-2, with 7 bases that match TRBD1. In germline, CDR1 is MNHNS, CDR2 SASEGT. The V segment lost 1 base and the J segment 7 bases; nucleotides outside the gene matches: 3. CDR3 length: 13 amino acids. CDR3: CASSEVAGGGYTF. The CDR3 coding sequence is TGTGCCAGCAGTGAAGTGGCAGGGGGTGGCTACACCTTC.

The table lists this clone with a few counts. The chain recombines TRBV27 with TRBJ2-7, with 7 bases matching TRBD2. The CDR3 loop spans 16 amino acids. V shed 5 bases, J shed 0 bases, and the junction held 10 bases outside the gene matches. CDR1 and CDR2 from the germline V gene are MNHEY and SMNVEV (reference sequence). The CDR3 here is CASSQLAGGSSYEQYF. DNA for the CDR3: TGTGCCAGCAGTCAATTAGCGGGTGGGAGCTCCTACGAGCAGTACTTC.

The rearrangement uses TRBV30 and TRBJ1-1; a possible D gene is TRBD1 (5 bases). Per germline, CDR1 GTSNPN and CDR2 SVGIG (reference sequence). The CDR3 is made up of 11 amino acids. V shed 2 bases and J shed 7 bases, with 8 bases lying between them. The CDR3 nucleotides read TGTGCCTGGAGTCGGCAGGGTGAAGCTTTCTTT. It is translated as CAWSRQGEAFF.

The chain uses TRBV4-1 and TRBJ1-4; D may be TRBD1 (6 bases). This CDR3 has 16 amino acids. Germline CDR1 MGHRA, CDR2 YSYEKL. V was shortened by 1 base and J by 4 bases, with 13 bases between the two germline ends. The CDR3, as DNA: TGCGCCAGCAGCCAAGGGGGGGGCCGGTTTAATGAAAAACTGTTTTTT. Translation: CASSQGGGRFNEKLFF.

The chain joins TRBV5-1 to TRBJ1-5; 7 bases line up with TRBD1. V lost 4 bases, J lost 3 bases, and 10 bases stayed unmatched. The germline V gene has CDR1 SGHRS and CDR2 YFSETQ. This CDR3 is built from 16 residues. In DNA form, the CDR3 reads TGCGCCAGCAGCCCGGGGGACAGAGCAAACAATCAGCCCCAGCATTTT. Translation: CASSPGDRANNQPQHF. The variable domain in full, with the rest retrieved from reference TRBV5-1 and TRBJ1-5, is KAGVTQTPRYLIKTRGQQVTLSCSPISGHRSVSWYQQTPGQGLQFLFEYFSETQRNKGNFPGRFSGRQFSNSRSEMNVSTLELGDSALYLCASSPGDRANNQPQHFGDGTRLSIL.